This T cell receptor (beta chain) was recorded in a study of CD8+CD57+ T cells in acquired aplastic anemia. Overall study context: When averaged, DNA from sorted CD4+ and CD8+ cells came to approximately 3.2 ug.

Patients who underwent sequencing had shown CD8+CD57+ cell expansion by flow cytometry. This clonotype was recorded at least ten times. Its antigen remains unknown. Study-wide findings and caveats: Significant differences in CD8+ Simpson's diversity were not observed between patients and controls.

Profiles of TCR beta VDJ and CDR3 were generated from a genomic DNA template. TCRdb re-called the reads through MiXCR, storing one row per CDR3 protein. The sample has around 150,000 distinct CDR3 sequences, about 45% seen once. The sequence derives from a human donor with aplastic anemia. The source material was sorted CD4+, CD8+, or CD8+CD57+ T cells (not recorded which) from PBMCs.

CDR3 in DNA: TGTGCCAGCCGACAGGGGAGCACTGAAGCTTTCTTT. Protein product: CASRQGSTEAFF. The J gene is TRBJ1-1, the V gene TRBV6-1, with 8 bases lining up with TRBD1. V lost 8 bases and J lost 4; bases outside the gene matches: 3. Per germline, CDR1 MNHNS and CDR2 SASEGT. This CDR3 contains 12 residues.